The 26 T cell receptor beta chains below come from one sample, sequenced in a study of OX40 agonist ivuxolimab in advanced cancers. Profiled with immunoSEQ multiplex PCR; TCRdb holds only in-frame clones, not every one. Of roughly 40,000 clones in the sample, about 88% were seen once. This sample comprised CD4+ or CD8+ T cells sorted from blood, obtained in a trial of the OX40 agonist ivuxolimab. These TCRs come from an adult with an advanced solid tumor such as melanoma, head and neck, liver or kidney cancer.

Only one count was recorded for this clone. V usage is TRBV9 and J usage is TRBJ2-7, with D tentatively TRBD1 (5 bases). V gave up 4 bases and J gave up 4 bases, with 12 bases separating them. Germline V gives CDR1 SGDLS, CDR2 YYNGEE. CDR3 length: 13 amino acids. CDR3 loop: CASSRAQGYEQYF. CDR3 nucleotides: TGTGCCAGCAGCAGAGCTCAGGGATACGAGCAGTACTTC.

This chain connects TRBV28 to TRBJ2-5; the match to TRBD2 covers 9 bases. J gave up 5 bases and V 4 bases, and 8 bases lay outside the gene matches. CDR3 size: 15 residues. Germline lookup yields CDR1 MDHEN and CDR2 SYDVKM. Here the CDR3 reads CASSSYSGRRETQYF. DNA for the CDR3: TGTGCCAGCAGTTCGTATAGCGGGAGACGTGAGACCCAGTACTTC.

V gene TRBV7-2 combines with J gene TRBJ1-4, with TRBD1 matching over 7 bases. With V trimmed by 3 bases and J by 4 bases, 2 bases remained unmatched. The CDR3 spans 14 residues. Germline CDR1 SGHTA, CDR2 FQGNSA. The CDR3 nucleotides read TGTGCCAGCAGCTTGACAGGGAGTAATGAAAAACTGTTTTTT. This gives the protein CASSLTGSNEKLFF. Filled out from reference TRBV7-2 and TRBJ1-4, the complete variable domain reads GAGVSQSPSNKVTEKGKDVELRCDPISGHTALYWYRQSLGQGLEFLIYFQGNSAPDKSGLPSDRFSAERTGGSVSTLTIQRTQQEDSAVYLCASSLTGSNEKLFFGSGTQLSVL.

The chain uses TRBV19 and TRBJ2-7, with 13 bases matching TRBD2. CDR1 LNHDA and CDR2 SQIVND come from the germline V gene (reference sequence). Trimming removed 5 bases from V and 3 bases from J; junction bases left unmatched: 7. There are 16 residues in the CDR3. The CDR3 spells CASSAGTSGNRYEQYF. CDR3 DNA sequence: TGTGCCAGTAGTGCAGGGACTAGCGGGAATCGCTACGAGCAGTACTTC.

The chain employs TRBV28 and TRBJ2-2, with a weak D call TRBD2 (9 bases). Germline CDR1 MDHEN, CDR2 SYDVKM. This CDR3 is built from 19 residues. Trimming pared 3 bases from V and 5 bases from J, leaving 25 bases between. This CDR3 reads CASSLLAPGGGGETGELFF. In nucleotides, the CDR3 is TGTGCCAGCAGTTTGCTCGCCCCAGGGGGCGGGGGGGAAACCGGGGAGCTGTTTTTT.

This clone was counted once. V is TRBV10-2 and J is TRBJ2-5, with 8 positions matching TRBD1. This CDR3 is 14 amino acids long. J lost 0 bases, V lost 9 bases, and 6 bases had no gene match. Germline V gene data show CDR1 as WSHSY and CDR2 as SAAADI. DNA of the CDR3: TGCGCCAGTCGTCGACAGGGGCACCAAGAGACCCAGTACTTC. Amino acid sequence: CASRRQGHQETQYF.

The J gene is TRBJ2-7, the V gene TRBV27, with 8 bases matching TRBD1. This CDR3 comprises 15 residues. Germline V CDR1 and CDR2: MNHEY, SMNVEV (reference sequence). V shed 5 bases and J 2 bases; nucleotides not matched to a gene: 8. The CDR3 sequence: CASSTTGTGPYEQYF. CDR3 nucleotide sequence: TGTGCCAGCAGTACAACCGGGACAGGTCCCTACGAGCAGTACTTC.

This chain connects TRBV29-1 to TRBJ2-7, with D perhaps matching TRBD1 or TRBD2 (5 bases each). V was cut by 2 bases and J by 7 bases, with 9 bases left in between. The germline CDR1 and CDR2 sequences are SQVTM and ANQGSEA. This CDR3 contains 11 residues. CDR3 in amino acids: CSVERGEEQYF. In nucleotides, the CDR3 is TGCAGCGTTGAAAGAGGGGAGGAGCAGTACTTC.

The chain employs TRBV4-1 and TRBJ1-3, with 7 bases that match TRBD1. Trimming cost V 1 base and J 4 bases; bases outside gene matches: 10. This CDR3 comprises 17 residues. The germline V gene has CDR1 MGHRA and CDR2 YSYEKL. In DNA form, the CDR3 reads TGCGCCAGCAGCCAAGTTAGCGGGACAGTAAGAGGAAACACCATATATTTT. As protein: CASSQVSGTVRGNTIYF.

The chain links TRBV29-1 to TRBJ2-7; D is possibly TRBD2 (6 bases). This CDR3 is built from 12 residues. Trimming cost V 3 bases and J 1 base, with 7 bases left between them. The V gene's germline CDR1 is SQVTM and CDR2 ANQGSEA. The chain's CDR3 is CSVEEGSYEQYF. CDR3 sequence (DNA): TGCAGCGTTGAGGAGGGTTCCTACGAGCAGTACTTC.

J is TRBJ1-5 and V is TRBV7-9, with D possibly matching TRBD1 (5 bases). Germline CDR1 and CDR2: SEHNR and FQNEAQ (reference sequence). The CDR3 consists of 14 residues. Between the trimmed V and J ends, which lost 2 bases and 3 bases, there was a span of 8 bases. The CDR3 sequence: CASSLNGHNQPQHF. In DNA, the CDR3 is TGTGCCAGCAGCTTAAATGGACACAATCAGCCCCAGCATTTT.

V is TRBV2 and J is TRBJ1-5; the D is unclear. The germline V gene encodes CDR1 SNHLY and CDR2 FYNNEI. Trimming left V 8 bases short and J 7 bases short, with 15 bases between. The CDR3 is 13 residues long. The CDR3 nucleotides read TGTGCCAGCCGGGAGGGCGGAAGCCAGCCCCAGCATTTT. It encodes CASREGGSQPQHF.

Written as DNA, the CDR3 is TGTGCCAGCAGCTTGTTCGCGGTGAACACCGGGGAGCTGTTTTTT. It encodes CASSLFAVNTGELFF. V and J are TRBV7-9 and TRBJ2-2; unclear D gene. V shed 3 bases and J shed 1 base, with 9 bases lying between them. This CDR3 comprises 15 residues. The V gene's germline CDR1 is SEHNR and CDR2 FQNEAQ (reference sequence).

The J gene is TRBJ1-2, the V gene TRBV6-1, with TRBD1 matching over 7 bases. The CDR3 sequence is 13 residues long. In germline, CDR1 is MNHNS, CDR2 SASEGT. With 6 bases clipped from V and 4 bases from J, the junction kept 5 bases outside the gene matches. CDR3 in amino acids: CASSQGQSYGYTF. In nucleotides, the CDR3 is TGTGCCAGCAGCCAGGGACAGAGCTATGGCTACACCTTC.

The chain combines TRBV11-2 with TRBJ1-1; the D gene is possibly TRBD1 (5 bases). The CDR3 consists of 18 residues. V lost 1 base, J lost 1 base, and 19 bases lay in between. The germline gives CDR1 SGHAT, CDR2 FQNNGV. CDR3 nucleotide sequence: TGTGCCAGCAGCTTAGCTCCCGGATCCGGGGGGGGGAACACTGAAGCTTTCTTT. Its protein product is CASSLAPGSGGGNTEAFF.

The chain joins TRBV15 to TRBJ1-4, with D unclear. Germline V lookup: CDR1 LNHNV, CDR2 YYDKDF (reference sequence). The CDR3 length is 17 residues. The V end lost 0 bases, the J end lost 2 bases, and 13 bases lay between the germline ends. CDR3 sequence reads: CATSREQNRRTNEKLFF. CDR3 coding DNA: TGTGCCACCAGCAGAGAGCAAAACCGCCGCACTAATGAAAAACTGTTTTTT.

This clone was seen a single time. The CDR3 protein is CASTVWTSGNTGELFF. For the CDR3, the DNA is TGTGCCAGCACCGTTTGGACTAGCGGGAACACCGGGGAGCTGTTTTTT. This rearrangement joins TRBV28 to TRBJ2-2; the match to TRBD2 covers 10 bases. The junction had 6 bases not matched to a gene; V was cut back by 7 bases and J by 1 base. There are 16 residues in the CDR3. Germline CDR1 and CDR2: MDHEN and SYDVKM.

The J gene is TRBJ2-2, the V gene TRBV9; D unclear. Trimming removed 3 bases from V and 2 bases from J, with 5 bases in between. This CDR3 has 13 residues. Germline V gene lookup returns CDR1 SGDLS and CDR2 YYNGEE. The CDR3 sequence: CASSARNTGELFF. DNA for the CDR3: TGTGCCAGCAGCGCACGCAACACCGGGGAGCTGTTTTTT.

This rearrangement joins TRBV7-9 to TRBJ2-5; D perhaps matches TRBD2 (6 bases). Germline lookup yields CDR1 SEHNR and CDR2 FQNEAQ (reference sequence). Trimming took 0 bases from V and 5 from J, leaving 10 bases between them. The CDR3 loop spans 14 amino acids. The CDR3 DNA sequence: TGTGCCAGCAGCTTAGCGGCAGGGAGGGAGACCCAGTACTTC. Its protein is CASSLAAGRETQYF.

This clone was seen just once. CDR3 bases: TGTGCCAGCAGTCCTAGCGGGAACTACAATGAGCAGTTCTTC. Amino acid sequence: CASSPSGNYNEQFF. The gene calls are TRBV28 and TRBJ2-1; 9 positions agree with TRBD2. The length of the CDR3 is 14 residues. CDR1 and CDR2 from the germline V gene are MDHEN and SYDVKM. After removal of 5 bases from V and 3 bases from J, the junction contained 2 bases not matched to a gene.

This clone has only a few counts. The genes are TRBV10-3 and TRBJ2-4, with 7 bases that match TRBD2. Unmatched junction bases numbered 14, after V lost 0 bases and J lost 0 bases. The CDR3 is 20 amino acids. Per germline, CDR1 ENHRY and CDR2 SYGVKD. In DNA, the CDR3 is TGTGCCATCAGTGAGTCGCCTCTTCCGGGAGGACCCGTAGCCAAAAACATTCAGTACTTC. Encoded protein: CAISESPLPGGPVAKNIQYF.

CDR3 region: CAWSLGTGVGSPLHF. As DNA, the CDR3 is TGTGCCTGGAGTTTGGGGACAGGGGTCGGTTCACCCCTCCACTTT. The chain has TRBV30 and TRBJ1-6, with 10 bases aligning to TRBD1. With V trimmed by 2 bases and J by 9 bases, 7 bases remained unmatched. Looked up from germline, CDR1 is GTSNPN and CDR2 is SVGIG (reference sequence). The CDR3 loop spans 15 amino acids.

The chain carries TRBV6-1 and TRBJ2-1; the match to TRBD1 covers 10 bases. Germline CDR1 and CDR2: MNHNS and SASEGT. J lost 9 bases, V lost 8 bases, and 10 bases had no gene match. This CDR3 comprises 14 residues. For the CDR3, the DNA is TGTGCCAGCTTCCGGGACAGGGGCCAAGGTGAGCAGTTCTTC. Translated: CASFRDRGQGEQFF.

The gene calls are TRBV6-6 and TRBJ2-6; TRBD1 is a possible D gene (5 bases). Germline lookup yields CDR1 MNHNY and CDR2 SVGAGI (reference sequence). The CDR3 sequence is 14 residues long. Trimming shortened V by 6 bases and J by 1 base, and 7 bases separated the two germline ends. For the CDR3, the DNA is TGTGCCAGCAGCCCAGGGTCTGGGGCCAACGTCCTGACTTTC. Its translation: CASSPGSGANVLTF.

V gene TRBV4-2 combines with J gene TRBJ1-4, with D possibly matching TRBD1 (5 bases). Between the trimmed V and J ends, which lost 1 base and 8 bases, there was a span of 11 bases. The CDR3 covers 14 residues. CDR1 is LGHNA and CDR2 is YNFKEQ in the germline V gene. CDR3 coding DNA: TGTGCCAGCAGCCAAGCGAGGGGAAGGGAAAAACTGTTTTTT. Its translation: CASSQARGREKLFF.

The rearrangement links TRBV4-2 to TRBJ2-1; TRBD1 matches 10 bases. The CDR3 is 14 residues long. The ends lost 4 bases at V and 7 bases at J; junction bases unmatched: 4. Germline lookup yields CDR1 LGHNA and CDR2 YNFKEQ. CDR3 sequence: CASSPRTGGNEQFF. The CDR3 DNA sequence: TGTGCCAGCAGCCCACGGACAGGGGGGAATGAGCAGTTCTTC.